The rows below give T cell receptor beta chains drawn from one sample of a study of blood T cell repertoires in COVID-19. Sequencing used immunoSEQ multiplex PCR; TCRdb keeps in-frame clones, though not all of them. The sample records approximately 150,000 clones, approximately 80% being singletons. Sequencing was performed on PBMCs or T cells enriched from blood (not recorded which). The source is a woman aged 40 to 50 who had recovered from COVID-19. Each CDR3 is given without its conserved first and last residue.

>TRBV7-3
ASSFLGADSPLH
>TRBV19
ASSIDNSQEAF
>TRBV5-5
ASSTPGRVQETQY
>TRBV2
ASRNPGQGDGYT
>TRBV7-9
ASSLAPSTGATYNEQF
>TRBV2
ASSEDGLGYT
>TRBV4-2
ASSQGGSNEQF
>TRBV7-3
ASSSTAGQGEQF
>TRBV5-6
ASSPAGGAFNEQF
>TRBV19
ASSINRGGANVLT
>TRBV2
ASSEAEGAGQPQH
>TRBV5-1
ASSLRTSGMGEQF
>TRBV19
ASSEGGGVLYTPQH
>TRBV4-2
ASSQAGTSGTYEQY
>TRBV7-4
ASSFRLAGFLNYNEQF
>TRBV19
ASSDSTSGTAYNEQF
>TRBV2
ASSDRVPWDNEQF
>TRBV10-2
ASRERDRGLSYEQY
>TRBV7-9
ASSSGLEGQGGGYT
>TRBV4-1
ASSQSVDMNTEAF
>TRBV19
ASSTETRDYETQY
>TRBV19
ASSRHRGQGEDYEQY
>TRBV5-1
ASREEGSGNTIY